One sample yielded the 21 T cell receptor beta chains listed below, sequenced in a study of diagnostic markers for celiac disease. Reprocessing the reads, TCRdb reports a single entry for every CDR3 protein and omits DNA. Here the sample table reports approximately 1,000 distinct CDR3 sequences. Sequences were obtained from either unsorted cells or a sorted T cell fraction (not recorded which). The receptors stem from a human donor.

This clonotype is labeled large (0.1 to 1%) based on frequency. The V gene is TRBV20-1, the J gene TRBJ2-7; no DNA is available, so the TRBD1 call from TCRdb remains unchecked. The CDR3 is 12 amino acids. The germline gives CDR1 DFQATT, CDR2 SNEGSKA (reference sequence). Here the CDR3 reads CSGGDSTYEQYF.

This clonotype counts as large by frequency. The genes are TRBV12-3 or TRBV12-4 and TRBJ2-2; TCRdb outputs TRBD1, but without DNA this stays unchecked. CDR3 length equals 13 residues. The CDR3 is CASRHRVTGELFF.

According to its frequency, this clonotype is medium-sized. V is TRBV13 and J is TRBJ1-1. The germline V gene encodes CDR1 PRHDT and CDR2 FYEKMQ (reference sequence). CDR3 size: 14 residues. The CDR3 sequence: CASSFGTLNTEAFF.

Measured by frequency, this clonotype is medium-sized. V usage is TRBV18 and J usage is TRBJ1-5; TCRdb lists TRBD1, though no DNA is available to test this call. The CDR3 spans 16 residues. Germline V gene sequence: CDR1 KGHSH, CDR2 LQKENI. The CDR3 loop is CASSPGQGRSNQPQHF. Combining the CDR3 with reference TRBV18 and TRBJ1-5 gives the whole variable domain NAGVMQNPRHLVRRRGQEARLRCSPMKGHSHVYWYRQLPEEGLKFMVYLQKENIIDESGMPKERFSAEFPKEGPSILRIQQVVRGDSAAYFCASSPGQGRSNQPQHFGDGTRLSIL.

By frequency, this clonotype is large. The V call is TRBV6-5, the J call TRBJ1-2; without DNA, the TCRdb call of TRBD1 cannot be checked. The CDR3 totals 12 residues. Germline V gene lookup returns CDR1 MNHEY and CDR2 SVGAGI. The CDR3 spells CASSNPGSGYTF.

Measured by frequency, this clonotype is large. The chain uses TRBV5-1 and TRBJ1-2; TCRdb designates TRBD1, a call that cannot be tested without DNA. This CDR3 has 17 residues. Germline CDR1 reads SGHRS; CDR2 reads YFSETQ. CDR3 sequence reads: CASSSGTGIFFNYGYTF.

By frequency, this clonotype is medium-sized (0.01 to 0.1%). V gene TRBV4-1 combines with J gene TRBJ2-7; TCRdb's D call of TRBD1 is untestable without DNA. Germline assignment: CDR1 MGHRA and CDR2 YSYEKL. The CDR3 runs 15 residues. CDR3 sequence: CASSLKGTPSYEQYF.

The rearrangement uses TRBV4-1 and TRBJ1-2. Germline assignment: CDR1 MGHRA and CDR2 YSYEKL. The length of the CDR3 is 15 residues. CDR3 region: CASSQELTSNYGYTF.

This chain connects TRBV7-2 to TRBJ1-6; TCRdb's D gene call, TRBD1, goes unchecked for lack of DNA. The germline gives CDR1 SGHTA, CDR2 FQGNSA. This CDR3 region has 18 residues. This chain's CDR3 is CASSPGPLAASDNSPLHF.

This chain's CDR3 is CASSLAGGRPQHF. The chain links TRBV5-5 to TRBJ1-5; TCRdb names TRBD1, which stays unverified in the absence of DNA. This CDR3 is built from 13 residues. Germline CDR1 SGHKS, CDR2 YYEKEE (reference sequence).

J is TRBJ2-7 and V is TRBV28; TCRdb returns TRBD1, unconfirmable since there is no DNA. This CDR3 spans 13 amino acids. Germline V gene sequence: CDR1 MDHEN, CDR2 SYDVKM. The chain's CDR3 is CASSETGHYEQYF.

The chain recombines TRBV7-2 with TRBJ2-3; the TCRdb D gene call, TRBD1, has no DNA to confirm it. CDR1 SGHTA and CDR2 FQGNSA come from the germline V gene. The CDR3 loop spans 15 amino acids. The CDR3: CASSFQGISTDTQYF. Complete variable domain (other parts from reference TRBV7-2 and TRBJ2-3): GAGVSQSPSNKVTEKGKDVELRCDPISGHTALYWYRQSLGQGLEFLIYFQGNSAPDKSGLPSDRFSAERTGGSVSTLTIQRTQQEDSAVYLCASSFQGISTDTQYFGPGTRLTVL.

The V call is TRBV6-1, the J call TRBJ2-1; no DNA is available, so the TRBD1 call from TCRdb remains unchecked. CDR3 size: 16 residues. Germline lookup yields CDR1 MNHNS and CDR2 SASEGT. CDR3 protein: CASMDLTGTGYNEQFF.

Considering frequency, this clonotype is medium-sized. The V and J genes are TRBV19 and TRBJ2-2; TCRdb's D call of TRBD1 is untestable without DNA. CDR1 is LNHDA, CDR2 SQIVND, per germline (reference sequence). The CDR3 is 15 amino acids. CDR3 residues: CASRSGTQNTGELFF.

CDR3 loop: CASSQPYTEAFF. The J gene is TRBJ1-1, the V gene TRBV14. The CDR3 length is 12 residues. The germline gives CDR1 SGHDN, CDR2 FVKESK. Variable domain in full (rest from reference TRBV14 and TRBJ1-1): EAGVTQFPSHSVIEKGQTVTLRCDPISGHDNLYWYRRVMGKEIKFLLHFVKESKQDESGMPNNRFLAERTGGTYSTLKVQPAELEDSGVYFCASSQPYTEAFFGQGTRLTVV.

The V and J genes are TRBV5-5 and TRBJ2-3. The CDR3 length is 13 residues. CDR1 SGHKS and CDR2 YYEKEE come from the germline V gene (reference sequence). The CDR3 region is CASSSPSTDTQYF.

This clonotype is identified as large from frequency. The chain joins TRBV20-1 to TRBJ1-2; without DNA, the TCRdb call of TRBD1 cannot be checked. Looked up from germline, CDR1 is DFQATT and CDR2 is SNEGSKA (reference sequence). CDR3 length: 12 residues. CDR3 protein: CSAWTGDNGYTF.

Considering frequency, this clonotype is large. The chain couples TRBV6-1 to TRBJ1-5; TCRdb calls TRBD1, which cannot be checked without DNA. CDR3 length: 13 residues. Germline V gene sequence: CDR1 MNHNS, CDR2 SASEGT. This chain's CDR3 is CAEGGFLGQPQHF.

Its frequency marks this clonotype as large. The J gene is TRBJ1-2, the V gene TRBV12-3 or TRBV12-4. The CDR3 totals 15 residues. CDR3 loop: CASSLGRSGDGGYTF.

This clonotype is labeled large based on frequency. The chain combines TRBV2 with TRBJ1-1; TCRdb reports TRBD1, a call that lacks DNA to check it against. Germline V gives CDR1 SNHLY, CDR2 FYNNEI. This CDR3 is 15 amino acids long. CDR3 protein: CASSGGPSPNTEAFF.

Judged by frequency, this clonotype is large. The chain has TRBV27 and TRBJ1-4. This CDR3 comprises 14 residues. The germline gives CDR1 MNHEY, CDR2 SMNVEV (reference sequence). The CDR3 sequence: CASSFRGGGEKLFF.